Shown below are 22 T cell receptor beta chains from a single sample sequenced in a study of blood T cells in healthy people across ages (dated by TCRdb to between 2014 and 2017). Receptor amplification or capture employed 5' RACE. TCRdb shows the sequencer as Illumina HiSeq 2500. A second about 6 to 11 cycle PCR used a sample-barcoded 5' primer and a J-beta primer mix. Through fastp at Q25 and MiXCR, TCRdb rebuilt clones from the public reads, retaining in-frame beta chains. Rows are combined by CDR3 protein, so each entry shows the most common genes and DNA. A total of some 710,000 distinct CDR3 sequences appear in this sample, around 45% of them only once. The ten largest clonotypes hold over 15% of the sample. The sequencing sample was made of blood. The source is a man at least 80 years old in good health.

This chain connects TRBV10-3 to TRBJ1-2; TRBD1 agrees at 8 bases. CDR1 and CDR2 from the germline V gene are ENHRY and SYGVKD. The CDR3 contains 15 residues. V shed 6 bases, J shed 4 bases, and the junction held 10 bases outside the gene matches. The CDR3 bases are TGTGCCATCAGGACAGGGGACGCCCAGGGCTATGGCTACACCTTC. Its translation is CAIRTGDAQGYGYTF.

This clonotype came up many times. This chain connects TRBV12-3 or TRBV12-4 to TRBJ2-7; a weak D match, TRBD1 (5 bases). V lost 6 bases to trimming and J lost 4 bases, with 13 bases between them. This CDR3 has 13 residues. The CDR3 protein is CASSHPTDYEQYF. The CDR3 nucleotides read TGTGCCAGCAGCCATCCGACAGATTACGAGCAGTACTTC.

CDR3: CASSHALSDGRGNEQFF. The CDR3, as DNA: TGTGCCAGCAGCCACGCACTATCTGACGGGAGAGGCAATGAGCAGTTCTTC. The J gene is TRBJ2-1, the V gene TRBV14; TRBD2 is a possible D gene (6 bases). Trimming removed 3 bases at V and 6 bases at J, with 21 bases between. Looked up from germline, CDR1 is SGHDN and CDR2 is FVKESK. The CDR3 sequence is 17 residues long.

This clonotype turned up a few times. The V and J genes are TRBV5-3 and TRBJ2-1, with TRBD2 matching 10 bases. TRBV5-3 is annotated as an ORF whose role is uncertain. V dropped 0 bases and J dropped 8; count of bases not matched to a gene: 5. CDR3 length equals 15 residues. In nucleotides, the CDR3 is TGTGCCAGAAGCTTGGGGCTAGCGGGAGAATATGAGCAGTTCTTC. Residues: CARSLGLAGEYEQFF.

The rearrangement uses TRBV20-1 and TRBJ2-1; 16 bases align to TRBD2. After removal of 5 bases from V and 3 bases from J, the junction contained 10 bases not matched to a gene. CDR1 and CDR2 (germline): DFQATT, SNEGSKA (reference sequence). The CDR3 length is 18 residues. CDR3 sequence reads: CSAEGTSGRARGYNEQFF. CDR3 nucleotides: TGCAGTGCTGAAGGGACTAGCGGGAGGGCCAGGGGCTACAATGAGCAGTTCTTC.

This clonotype was seen a handful of times. This chain connects TRBV12-3 or TRBV12-4 to TRBJ2-2, with D perhaps matching TRBD2 (6 bases). CDR3 length: 15 residues. Trimming removed 3 bases from V and 0 bases from J, with 8 bases in between. CDR3 protein: CASSFWGANTGELFF. DNA of the CDR3: TGTGCCAGCAGTTTTTGGGGGGCGAACACCGGGGAGCTGTTTTTT.

The genes are TRBV21-1 and TRBJ2-5. TRBV21-1 is labeled a pseudogene. The CDR3 covers 15 residues. CDR3 loop: CASSLRTVHQETQYF. The CDR3 DNA is TGTGCCAGCAGCCTTAGGACGGTTCACCAAGAGACCCAGTACTTC.

The table lists this clonotype with many counts. V and J are TRBV6-2 or TRBV6-3 and TRBJ2-1; 11 bases line up with TRBD2. The length of the CDR3 is 15 residues. V shed 6 bases and J 7 bases; nucleotides not matched to a gene: 8. Germline CDR1 and CDR2: MNHEY and SVGEGT. As DNA, the CDR3 is TGTGCCAGCAGACTTCGACTAGCGGGACGTAATGAGCAGTTCTTC. This sequence encodes CASRLRLAGRNEQFF.

The CDR3 nucleotides are TGCGCCAGCAGCTGGGTTCGGGCGGAAGAGCAGTACTTC. It translates to CASSWVRAEEQYF. This rearrangement joins TRBV5-1 to TRBJ2-7; D uncertain. This CDR3 has 13 residues. Germline values: CDR1 SGHRS, CDR2 YFSETQ. V dropped 3 bases and J dropped 7 bases, with 14 bases sitting between them.

The chain is built from TRBV20-1 and TRBJ2-7; D perhaps matches TRBD1 (5 bases). This CDR3 region has 16 residues. CDR1 and CDR2 from the germline V gene are DFQATT and SNEGSKA (reference sequence). V gave up 0 bases and J gave up 2 bases, with 17 bases separating them. CDR3 in amino acids: CSARDLQSKGPYEQYF. The CDR3 DNA is TGCAGTGCTAGAGATCTCCAGAGCAAGGGGCCCTACGAGCAGTACTTC.

This chain joins TRBV6-1 and TRBJ1-2; D remains unclear. Looked up from germline, CDR1 is MNHNS and CDR2 is SASEGT. The CDR3 spans 14 residues. Trimming pared 2 bases from V and 0 bases from J, leaving 7 bases between. Written as DNA, the CDR3 is TGTGCCAGCAGTGAAATCGGTGCTAACTATGGCTACACCTTC. Protein: CASSEIGANYGYTF.

This clonotype was detected only once. This sequence joins TRBV20-1 and TRBJ2-1, with unresolved D. The J call is in doubt because the DNA end fits TRBJ2-7 better. Germline CDR1 reads DFQATT; CDR2 reads SNEGSKA (reference sequence). The CDR3 is 15 residues long. The CDR3 is CSAQWRRSSYNEQYF. For the CDR3, the DNA is TGCAGTGCTCAATGGCGGCGAAGCTCCTACAATGAGCAGTACTTC.

The V call is TRBV28, the J call TRBJ2-5; tentatively, D is TRBD1 (5 bases). The ends were cut back, 6 bases at V and 9 bases at J, with 14 bases in the middle. This CDR3 has 12 amino acids. CDR1 is MDHEN, CDR2 SYDVKM, per germline. CDR3 residues: CASSDSRLAQYF. CDR3 nucleotide sequence: TGTGCCAGCAGCGACAGTAGGTTGGCCCAGTACTTC.

The rearrangement links TRBV12-3 or TRBV12-4 to TRBJ2-1; either TRBD1 or TRBD2 may supply D (5 bases each). The assigned J gene may be wrong: the sequence end matches TRBJ2-7 better. CDR3 length: 15 amino acids. The CDR3 region has the DNA TGTGCCAGCAGTTTAGCGCCAAGGGGACCCAATGAGCAGTACTTC. Translated: CASSLAPRGPNEQYF.

This clonotype was recorded a few times. This chain connects TRBV12-3 or TRBV12-4 to TRBJ2-1; tentatively, D is TRBD1 or TRBD2 (5 bases each). CDR3 length: 14 residues. Trimming pared 7 bases from V and 4 bases from J, leaving 14 bases between. DNA of the CDR3: TGTGCCAGCACCTGGGGGTCAGGTTACAATGAGCAGTTCTTC. Residues: CASTWGSGYNEQFF.

The rearrangement joins TRBV6-2 or TRBV6-3 to TRBJ2-1; D unresolved. Trimming removed 0 bases at V and 8 bases at J, with 5 bases between. The length of the CDR3 is 12 residues. CDR1 is MNHEY, CDR2 SVGEGT, per germline. CDR3 coding DNA: TGTGCCAGCAGTTACTCACATTATGAGCAGTTCTTC. Amino acids: CASSYSHYEQFF.

This chain joins TRBV7-2 and TRBJ2-5; TRBD2 agrees at 12 bases. The J call could be wrong; TRBJ2-7 is a better fit for the DNA end. This CDR3 has 14 residues. CDR1 is SGHTA, CDR2 FQGNSA, per germline. As DNA, the CDR3 is TGTGCCAGCAGACCTAGCGGGAGGGCCAACGAGCAGTACTTC. Protein sequence: CASRPSGRANEQYF.

The CDR3 coding sequence is TGTGCCAACAGCCCCCGGTCAGGGAAAGGGTCTACTAATGAAAAACTGTTTTTT. Translating it yields CANSPRSGKGSTNEKLFF. V gene TRBV21-1 combines with J gene TRBJ1-4; TRBD1 is the table's D call and was not checked against the DNA. TRBV21-1 is assigned pseudogene status. CDR3 size: 18 residues.

This clonotype was recorded at least ten times. This chain links TRBV29-1 with TRBJ1-2; a possible D gene is TRBD1 (6 bases). V lost 6 bases, J lost 4 bases, and 15 bases lay in between. This CDR3 has 13 amino acids. Germline CDR1 is SQVTM and CDR2 is ANQGSEA. CDR3 in amino acids: CSVTGQRGYGYTF. The CDR3 DNA sequence: TGCAGCGTAACCGGACAGCGCGGCTATGGCTACACCTTC. Combining the CDR3 with reference TRBV29-1 and TRBJ1-2 gives the whole variable domain SAVISQKPSRDICQRGTSLTIQCQVDSQVTMMFWYRQQPGQSLTLIATANQGSEATYESGFVIDKFPISRPNLTFSTLTVSNMSPEDSSIYLCSVTGQRGYGYTFGSGTRLTVV.

This rearrangement joins TRBV5-4 to TRBJ2-7; a possible D gene is TRBD2 (6 bases). The DNA end is more similar to TRBJ2-5, so the J call may be wrong. The CDR3 loop spans 15 amino acids. Per germline, CDR1 SGHNT and CDR2 YYREEE (reference sequence). This chain's CDR3 is CASSGKTSRGETQYF. DNA for the CDR3: TGTGCCAGCAGCGGAAAGACTAGTAGGGGTGAGACCCAGTACTTC.

The rearrangement uses TRBV3-1 and TRBJ2-1; 8 nucleotides align to TRBD2. Germline CDR1 is LGHDT and CDR2 is YNNKEL (reference sequence). After removal of 0 bases from V and 9 bases from J, the junction contained 4 bases not matched to a gene. The CDR3 totals 14 residues. CDR3 protein: CASSQDRLAGEQFF. The CDR3 DNA sequence: TGTGCCAGCAGCCAAGACCGCCTAGCGGGTGAGCAGTTCTTC.

The rearrangement joins TRBV6-6 to TRBJ2-5, with D tentatively TRBD2 (5 bases). Trimming took off 4 bases at V and 11 bases at J, with 23 bases between the two ends. From germline, CDR1 is MNHNY and CDR2 SVGAGI (reference sequence). This CDR3 region has 15 residues. CDR3 protein: CASSSPPGVRNEQYF. The CDR3 DNA reads as TGTGCCAGCAGTTCCCCTCCCGGGGTTAGGAATGAGCAGTACTTC.